Below, 25 T cell receptor beta chains from the same sample are listed, as sequenced in a study of T cell changes during pregnancy in multiple sclerosis. Assay: immunoSEQ multiplex PCR; the TCRdb copy retains only in-frame clones and omits some. The repertoire includes more than 30,000 clones, about 92% of them detected once, and over 1% sits in the top ten. The sequencing sample was made of PBMCs (not recorded whether the cells were cultured). The receptors here all came from a female donor with multiple sclerosis, enrolled in a pregnancy study.

The V gene is TRBV11-2, the J gene TRBJ2-7, with D possibly TRBD2 on 5 matching bases. Germline CDR1 SGHAT, CDR2 FQNNGV. The CDR3 extends over 16 amino acids. V shed 3 bases and J shed 2 bases, with 17 bases lying between them. The CDR3 region has the DNA TGTGCCAGCAGCTTGTCATCGAGCGGACTCACCTACGAGCAGTACTTC. It yields the protein CASSLSSSGLTYEQYF.

Only one count was recorded for this clone. V and J are TRBV28 and TRBJ2-7; D is ambiguous. Trimming left V 2 bases short and J 5 bases short, with 13 bases between. Germline CDR1 is MDHEN and CDR2 is SYDVKM. This CDR3 contains 14 residues. The DNA for the CDR3 is TGTGCCAGCAGTTTACAACCTAGTATCAACGAGCAGTACTTC. Translation: CASSLQPSINEQYF.

The J gene is TRBJ2-3, the V gene TRBV7-3, with 7 positions matching TRBD2. Germline CDR1 reads SGHTA; CDR2 reads FQGTGA. V shed 5 bases and J 7 bases; nucleotides not matched to a gene: 9. The CDR3 is 14 amino acids. CDR3 protein: CASSEGDYKNTQYF. DNA for the CDR3: TGTGCCAGCAGCGAAGGGGACTACAAAAATACGCAGTATTTT.

The V and J genes are TRBV6-5 and TRBJ1-2, with D perhaps matching TRBD1 (5 bases). The V and J ends lost 0 bases and 5 bases respectively, with 13 bases between them. Germline CDR1 is MNHEY and CDR2 is SVGAGI. The CDR3 runs to 15 residues. CDR3 coding DNA: TGTGCCAGCAGTTACTCGACGCCCGACAGTTATGGCTACACCTTC. Amino acid sequence: CASSYSTPDSYGYTF.

The chain is built from TRBV19 and TRBJ1-4; tentative D call: TRBD1 (5 bases). The germline V and J ends were trimmed by 3 bases and 7 bases, with 24 bases remaining between them. The CDR3 contains 18 residues. Germline-derived CDR1 and CDR2 are LNHDA and SQIVND (reference sequence). Written as DNA, the CDR3 is TGTGCCAGTAGTATTTCCCCAACTTTTCCCGGGACTGCTGAAAAACTGTTTTTT. This translates into CASSISPTFPGTAEKLFF.

The rearrangement uses TRBV21-1 and TRBJ1-1. TRBV21-1 is listed as a pseudogene. The CDR3 totals 15 residues. CDR3: CASSKDEGMNTEAFF. The CDR3 region has the DNA TGTGCCAGCAGCAAAGATGAGGGGATGAACACTGAAGCTTTCTTT.

The V and J genes are TRBV28 and TRBJ1-3, with TRBD1 matching over 7 bases. The CDR3 sequence is 16 residues long. V lost 5 bases, J lost 4 bases, and 11 bases stayed unmatched. The V gene's germline CDR1 is MDHEN and CDR2 SYDVKM. The CDR3 region is CASSHYRGRGGNTIYF. CDR3 sequence (DNA): TGTGCCAGCAGTCATTACAGGGGCAGGGGAGGAAACACCATATATTTT.

V is TRBV5-1 and J is TRBJ2-5; D call uncertain. The CDR3 extends over 16 amino acids. V was pared by 0 bases and J by 0 bases, with 12 bases between. Looked up from germline, CDR1 is SGHRS and CDR2 is YFSETQ. CDR3 sequence: CASSLEGRAYQETQYF. CDR3 sequence (DNA): TGCGCCAGCAGCTTGGAGGGCAGAGCGTACCAAGAGACCCAGTACTTC.

The chain joins TRBV30 to TRBJ2-4; TRBD1 is a possible D gene (6 bases). The V end was cut by 2 bases, the J end by 0 bases, with 11 bases between. Looked up from germline, CDR1 is GTSNPN and CDR2 is SVGIG (reference sequence). The CDR3 runs 15 residues. For the CDR3, the DNA is TGTGCCTGGAGTCTAAGGACAGTAGCCAAAAACATTCAGTACTTC. Amino acid sequence: CAWSLRTVAKNIQYF.

The rearrangement joins TRBV7-9 to TRBJ2-7; D is possibly TRBD1 (5 bases). Trimming stripped 1 base from V and 1 base from J, with 11 bases between. The CDR3 contains 15 residues. Germline CDR1 is SEHNR and CDR2 is FQNEAQ (reference sequence). CDR3 residues: CASSLDSQGSYEQYF. Written as DNA, the CDR3 is TGTGCCAGCAGCTTAGATTCGCAGGGTTCCTACGAGCAGTACTTC.

This chain uses TRBV27 with TRBJ2-5; either TRBD1 or TRBD2 may fit D (5 bases each). Between the trimmed V and J ends, which lost 6 bases and 2 bases, there was a span of 16 bases. Per the germline V gene, CDR1 is MNHEY and CDR2 is SMNVEV (reference sequence). The length of the CDR3 is 15 residues. CDR3 protein: CASSPGTDDQETQYF. In DNA form, the CDR3 reads TGTGCCAGCAGCCCCGGGACGGACGATCAAGAGACCCAGTACTTC.

The rearrangement joins TRBV2 to TRBJ2-3, with 8 bases identical to TRBD2. J was trimmed by 3 bases and V by 0 bases; bases with no gene match: 8. The CDR3 spans 17 residues. The germline gives CDR1 SNHLY, CDR2 FYNNEI. The CDR3 sequence is CASSEARAGEKTDTQYF. The CDR3, as DNA: TGTGCCAGCAGTGAAGCCCGAGCGGGAGAAAAGACAGATACGCAGTATTTT.

The rearrangement uses TRBV6-1 and TRBJ2-7, with 12 bases matching TRBD1. This CDR3 comprises 14 residues. Germline CDR1 MNHNS, CDR2 SASEGT. V lost 7 bases and J lost 6; bases outside the gene matches: 7. The CDR3 DNA reads as TGTGCCAGCACCCCAGGGACAGGGGGCGCCGAGCAGTACTTC. Residues: CASTPGTGGAEQYF.

The chain is built from TRBV13 and TRBJ2-1, with TRBD2 matching over 7 bases. The germline CDR1 and CDR2 sequences are PRHDT and FYEKMQ (reference sequence). V lost 2 bases and J lost 1; bases outside the gene matches: 5. The CDR3 runs 16 residues. This CDR3 is CASSLRGSESYNEQFF. The CDR3 DNA reads TGTGCCAGCAGCTTACGCGGGAGTGAGTCCTACAATGAGCAGTTCTTC.

Written as DNA, the CDR3 is TGTGCCAGCTCACCAGGGCAGGGGGCCTACGAGCAGTACTTC. It is translated as CASSPGQGAYEQYF. V gene TRBV18 combines with J gene TRBJ2-7, with TRBD1 identical over 7 bases. The junction had 3 bases not matched to a gene; V was cut back by 2 bases and J by 2 bases. This CDR3 has 14 amino acids. CDR1 is KGHSH and CDR2 is LQKENI in the germline V gene.

The chain has TRBV7-3 and TRBJ2-1; TRBD2 agrees at 12 bases. Germline V CDR1 and CDR2: SGHTA, FQGTGA. Trimming removed 0 bases from V and 9 bases from J; junction bases left unmatched: 9. CDR3 length: 17 residues. CDR3 nucleotides: TGTGCCAGCAGCTTAACGTGGCTAGCGGGAGGGCCAGGTGAGCAGTTCTTC. Residues: CASSLTWLAGGPGEQFF.

The V call is TRBV6-5, the J call TRBJ2-2; D is ambiguous. The CDR3 covers 13 residues. Trimming took off 2 bases at V and 6 bases at J, with 7 bases between the two ends. From germline, CDR1 is MNHEY and CDR2 SVGAGI. For the CDR3, the DNA is TGTGCCAGCAGTTACGGCGTGGCCGGGGAGCTGTTTTTT. Translation: CASSYGVAGELFF.

The genes are TRBV12-5 and TRBJ1-5; a possible D gene is TRBD1 (5 bases). Trimming removed 1 base at V and 7 bases at J, with 11 bases between. CDR1 LGHNT and CDR2 FRNRAP come from the germline V gene. CDR3 length: 14 residues. CDR3 coding DNA: TGTGCTAGTGGTTTGGGAGGGGTTAACCAGCCCCAGCATTTT. It yields the protein CASGLGGVNQPQHF.

Only one count was recorded for this clone. The rearrangement links TRBV5-1 to TRBJ2-2; 10 bases map to TRBD2. The CDR3 length is 14 residues. CDR1 and CDR2 (germline): SGHRS, YFSETQ. V was pared by 3 bases and J by 8 bases, with 4 bases of the junction left unmatched. CDR3 bases: TGCGCCAGCAGCTGGGCTAGCGGGAGAGGGGAGCTGTTTTTT. This translates into CASSWASGRGELFF.

This clone was seen only once. The chain's CDR3 is CASSYAGGGEAFF. Written as DNA, the CDR3 is TGTGCCAGCAGTTACGCCGGGGGTGGTGAAGCTTTCTTT. The chain is built from TRBV6-5 and TRBJ1-1, with a weak D call TRBD1 (5 bases). From germline, CDR1 is MNHEY and CDR2 SVGAGI. V gave up 2 bases and J gave up 7 bases, with 11 bases separating them. The CDR3 has 13 amino acids.

The gene calls are TRBV5-1 and TRBJ2-7; D unresolved. V was shortened by 0 bases and J by 3 bases, with 19 bases between the two germline ends. Germline CDR1 reads SGHRS; CDR2 reads YFSETQ. The CDR3 is 17 residues long. As DNA, the CDR3 is TGCGCCAGCAGCTTGGCTCGGATGTCAGAGAGCCGCTACGAGCAGTACTTC. It yields the protein CASSLARMSESRYEQYF.

The J gene is TRBJ2-4, the V gene TRBV4-2, with D perhaps TRBD1 (5 bases). Deletions cut 0 bases from V and 9 bases from J, with 18 bases between. The CDR3 consists of 16 residues. Germline assignment: CDR1 LGHNA and CDR2 YNFKEQ. The CDR3, as DNA: TGTGCCAGCAGCCAAGAGCAGGGTGTAGGGTTAGGCATTCAGTACTTC. Translation: CASSQEQGVGLGIQYF.

V gene TRBV5-1 combines with J gene TRBJ2-5; D perhaps matches TRBD1 (6 bases). Trimming shortened V by 0 bases and J by 1 base, and 7 bases separated the two germline ends. The germline V gene has CDR1 SGHRS and CDR2 YFSETQ. CDR3 size: 14 residues. CDR3 protein: CASSLAGVQETQYF. The CDR3 nucleotides are TGCGCCAGCAGCTTGGCAGGGGTCCAAGAGACCCAGTACTTC.

V is TRBV13 and J is TRBJ2-1, with a weak D call TRBD2 (5 bases). The CDR3 runs 15 residues. Germline V gene lookup returns CDR1 PRHDT and CDR2 FYEKMQ (reference sequence). The V end was cut by 5 bases, the J end by 2 bases, with 13 bases between. CDR3 sequence (DNA): TGTGCCAGCAGCGTGGACTCTCGGCCCTACAATGAGCAGTTCTTC. It codes for CASSVDSRPYNEQFF. Full variable domain (remainder filled in from reference TRBV13 and TRBJ2-1): AAGVIQSPRHLIKEKRETATLKCYPIPRHDTVYWYQQGPGQDPQFLISFYEKMQSDKGSIPDRFSAQQFSDYHSELNMSSLELGDSALYFCASSVDSRPYNEQFFGPGTRLTVL.

By sample fraction, this clone is medium-sized (0.01 to 0.1%). The chain uses TRBV6-5 and TRBJ2-7; no definite D call. V lost 2 bases to trimming and J lost 6 bases, with 11 bases between them. The CDR3 totals 13 residues. Germline V gene lookup returns CDR1 MNHEY and CDR2 SVGAGI. The CDR3 here is CASSYRVSSEQYF. The CDR3 DNA is TGTGCCAGCAGTTACAGGGTTAGCTCCGAGCAGTACTTC.